This T cell receptor (beta chain) was profiled in a study of cytomegalovirus exposure and HLA in healthy donors. It was with 60 Vbeta and 13 Jbeta primers that the PCR ran. The data were produced by immunoSEQ multiplex PCR, yet TCRdb's version contains in-frame clones alone and is incomplete. The sample records about 37,000 clones, around 74% being singletons. The receptor's source is a man aged 30 to 45 in good health and CMV-seronegative. Sequencing input: PBMCs.

This CDR3 reads CASSLGQGMNTEAFF. The CDR3 DNA sequence: TGTGCCAGCAGCCTTGGACAGGGCATGAACACTGAAGCTTTCTTT. This chain joins TRBV6-5 and TRBJ1-1, with 8 bases matching TRBD1. This CDR3 is built from 15 residues. V shed 6 bases and J 0 bases; nucleotides not matched to a gene: 6. CDR1 and CDR2 (germline): MNHEY, SVGAGI.